Below, 3 T cell receptor beta chains from the same sample are listed, as sequenced in a study of CD8 T cells in ankylosing spondylitis. TCRdb reprocessed the 5' RACE reads via MiXCR and lists one record per CDR3 protein. Counted here are 250,000 or so distinct CDR3 sequences, 20% to 30% occurring once; the ten biggest clones make up around 0.64%. Material: blood, either unsorted or a sorted T cell fraction (not recorded which). Receptors were obtained from a male donor with ankylosing spondylitis or in good health (not recorded which).

The table lists this clonotype with many counts. This sequence joins TRBV6-1 and TRBJ1-1; D call uncertain. CDR1 and CDR2 (germline): MNHNS, SASEGT. The germline V and J ends were trimmed by 8 bases and 1 base, with 14 bases remaining between them. The CDR3 sequence is 14 residues long. The CDR3 bases are TGTGCCAGCGGTAAGGACCCAACGAACACTGAAGCTTTCTTT. Translation: CASGKDPTNTEAFF.

V gene TRBV29-1 combines with J gene TRBJ2-3, with 9 bases fitting TRBD2. J was trimmed by 2 bases and V by 6 bases; bases with no gene match: 6. Germline loops: CDR1 SQVTM, CDR2 ANQGSEA. The CDR3 sequence is 14 residues long. CDR3 amino acids: CSVQSGGITDTQYF. CDR3 DNA: TGCAGCGTCCAAAGCGGGGGGATCACAGATACGCAGTATTTT.

This clonotype was picked up many times. This sequence joins TRBV25-1 and TRBJ2-5, with D unresolved. Germline V gene data show CDR1 as MGHDK and CDR2 as SYGVNS. Trimming took off 4 bases at V and 5 bases at J, with 11 bases between the two ends. The CDR3 loop spans 13 amino acids. CDR3 coding DNA: TGTGCCAGCAGTGCTGGGTACGGGGAGACCCAGTACTTC. Translated, it gives CASSAGYGETQYF.